These T cell receptor beta chains were read from a single sample in a study of blood T cell repertoires in COVID-19. Assay used: immunoSEQ multiplex PCR; TCRdb lists only in-frame clones, some missing. The table lists some 90,000 clones, more than 70% of them singletons. Sequencing input: peripheral blood. These receptors came from a man in his fifties or sixties with COVID-19, enrolled during active disease. The conserved cysteine and the conserved F or W are not part of the CDR3 here. The size entry is marked missing in some rows and otherwise reads once, few, many or a size class.

>.|TRBV27
ASSLTPGGEKLF
>.|TRBV27
ASSLSWRDYGYT
>once|TRBV11-2
ASSLGDKKESLY
>once|TRBV3-1/TRBV3-2
ASRNRLSGRAGNTIY
>.|TRBV9
ASSPRTSGGEQF
>.|TRBV6-5
ASSYSYSSNYGYT
>.|TRBV28
ASSPGQGALPFYGYT
>.|TRBV13
ASSTQPGHRAGETQY
>.|TRBV30
AWRRQGAYYGYT
>once|TRBV5-1
ASSSAGSYEQY
>.|TRBV5-1
ASSAQGQARSSYEQY
>once|TRBV6-1
ASSEFFRVAPLH
>.|TRBV6-5
ASSPGIGNQPQH
>few|TRBV12-3/TRBV12-4
ASSLSGGQPQH
>.|TRBV9
ASSVGSHSGANVLT
>.|TRBV21-1
ASSKGQLDQPQH
>.|TRBV18
ASSPSTGIAGNTIY
>.|TRBV3-1/TRBV3-2
ASSQVNAERS
>.|TRBV19
ASSNRPGNEQF
>.|TRBV19
ASSTGQSSYNEQF
>few|TRBV28
ASSPPSRGFTDTQY
>few|TRBV5-1
ASSSDSYGYT
>once|TRBV10-3
AISEGGYEQY
>few|TRBV7-3
ASSPARTGKGELF
>.|TRBV28
ASGASPNYGYT
>.|TRBV20-1
SAGSSYEQY
>.|TRBV19
ASSPGWANQPQH
>few|TRBV19
ASSIAGISYNEQF
>few|TRBV19
ASRMGQTYGYT
>.|TRBV4-2
ASSQAPELRGNNEQF
>.|TRBV5-4
ASSPGGAQGTGELF
>.|TRBV18
ASSPRGRGYEQY
>.|TRBV14
ASSLGGANYGYT
>.|TRBV6-1
ASSEQGSGANVLT
>.|TRBV27
ASSGTGLAGLYNEQF
>.|TRBV14
ASSQYRGLRTEAF
>.|TRBV19
ASSKSGNTYNEQF